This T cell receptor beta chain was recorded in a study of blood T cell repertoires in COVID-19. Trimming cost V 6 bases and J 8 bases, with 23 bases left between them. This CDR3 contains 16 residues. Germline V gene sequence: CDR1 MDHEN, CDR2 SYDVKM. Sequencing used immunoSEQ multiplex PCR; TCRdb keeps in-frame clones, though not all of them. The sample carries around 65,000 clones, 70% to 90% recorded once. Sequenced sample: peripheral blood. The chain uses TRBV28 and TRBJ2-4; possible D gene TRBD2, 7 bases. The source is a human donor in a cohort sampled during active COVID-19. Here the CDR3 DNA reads TGTGCCAGCAGGGGTCGTTGGGGGGGGCGGCACGACATTCAGTACTTC. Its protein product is CASRGRWGGRHDIQYF. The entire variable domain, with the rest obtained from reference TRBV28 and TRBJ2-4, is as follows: DVKVTQSSRYLVKRTGEKVFLECVQDMDHENMFWYRQDPGLGLRLIYFSYDVKMKEKGDIPEGYSVSREKKERFSLILESASTNQTSMYLCASRGRWGGRHDIQYFGAGTRLSVL.